The 21 T cell receptor beta chains given below trace back to one sample, sequenced in a study of CD8 T cells in ankylosing spondylitis. What these receptors recognize is not known. MiXCR was run by TCRdb on the 5' RACE reads, yielding one entry per CDR3 protein. The sample lists 800,000 to 900,000 distinct CDR3 sequences; over 9.5% were seen once. Study-level points and caveats: Seemingly characteristic of ankylosing spondylitis blood was a TCR beta motif consisting of 7 or 8 highly homologous variants.

What was sequenced was blood, either unsorted or a sorted T cell fraction (not recorded which). The receptors originated from a male donor with ankylosing spondylitis.

This clonotype was observed a few times. The rearrangement links TRBV4-2 to TRBJ2-7, with TRBD1 as a possible D gene (6 bases). The CDR3 loop spans 17 amino acids. V was cut by 0 bases and J by 0 bases, with 15 bases left in between. Germline V gene lookup returns CDR1 LGHNA and CDR2 YNFKEQ. In DNA form, the CDR3 reads TGTGCCAGCAGCCAAGATTTTAGCCCAGGGGACTCCTACGAGCAGTACTTC. Residues: CASSQDFSPGDSYEQYF.

This clonotype was observed at least ten times. The CDR3 DNA is TGTGCCAGCACCTCGAGCGGGGGGCTCGACTCCTACGAGCAGTACTTC. Amino acid sequence: CASTSSGGLDSYEQYF. The V call is TRBV7-2, the J call TRBJ2-7, with 9 bases identical to TRBD2. The germline V gene encodes CDR1 SGHTA and CDR2 FQGNSA. The V and J ends lost 7 bases and 0 bases, in that order; junction bases with no gene match: 10. The CDR3 has 16 amino acids. The whole variable domain, filled in from reference TRBV7-2 and TRBJ2-7, reads GAGVSQSPSNKVTEKGKDVELRCDPISGHTALYWYRQSLGQGLEFLIYFQGNSAPDKSGLPSDRFSAERTGGSVSTLTIQRTQQEDSAVYLCASTSSGGLDSYEQYFGPGTRLTVT.

This clonotype was recorded many times. This chain connects TRBV29-1 to TRBJ1-2; 8 bases fit TRBD1. Germline CDR1 is SQVTM and CDR2 is ANQGSEA. After removal of 7 bases from V and 4 bases from J, the junction contained 5 bases not matched to a gene. The CDR3 loop spans 12 amino acids. The CDR3 DNA reads as TGCAGCGCGTCAGGGGGCCTCTATGGCTACACCTTC. Its protein product is CSASGGLYGYTF.

This clonotype was observed many times. The chain carries TRBV20-1 and TRBJ1-5; a possible D gene is TRBD1 (5 bases). The germline CDR1 and CDR2 sequences are DFQATT and SNEGSKA (reference sequence). The V and J ends lost 3 bases and 4 bases respectively, with 19 bases between them. The CDR3 has 16 residues. The CDR3 loop reads CSASPEASGGNQPQHF. The CDR3 DNA reads as TGCAGTGCTAGTCCTGAAGCAAGTGGGGGAAATCAGCCCCAGCATTTT.

The rearrangement links TRBV20-1 to TRBJ1-6, with 8 bases aligning to TRBD1. The CDR3 runs to 14 residues. V lost 1 base and J lost 8; bases outside the gene matches: 4. Germline assignment: CDR1 DFQATT and CDR2 SNEGSKA (reference sequence). In DNA form, the CDR3 reads TGCAGTGCTAGAGGTCGGACAGGGCATTCACCCCTCCACTTT. Its translation: CSARGRTGHSPLHF.

This clonotype appeared a few times. The chain has TRBV5-1 and TRBJ2-7, with D perhaps TRBD1 (6 bases). V lost 3 bases, J lost 3 bases, and 28 bases lay in between. The V gene's germline CDR1 is SGHRS and CDR2 YFSETQ. The CDR3 runs 19 residues. Written as DNA, the CDR3 is TGCGCCAGCAGCTGGACCGGGACACCGAAACCCTGGGGGAACTACGAGCAGTACTTC. This gives the protein CASSWTGTPKPWGNYEQYF.

The chain links TRBV29-1 to TRBJ2-5; 8 bases are shared with TRBD2. From germline, CDR1 is SQVTM and CDR2 ANQGSEA. Trimming at V came to 7 bases and at J to 5 bases, leaving 6 bases not matched to a gene. This CDR3 has 12 residues. CDR3 in DNA: TGCAGCGCCTCGGGGGGGCCGGAGACCCAGTACTTC. Encoded protein: CSASGGPETQYF.

This clonotype was detected many times. The rearrangement links TRBV20-1 to TRBJ1-5; D ambiguous. The CDR3 consists of 12 residues. CDR1 and CDR2 from the germline V gene are DFQATT and SNEGSKA (reference sequence). V gave up 2 bases and J gave up 6 bases, with 8 bases separating them. The CDR3 bases are TGCAGTGCTAGACACTATGGTCAGCCCCAGCATTTT. Translation gives CSARHYGQPQHF.

In this sample, this clonotype turned up a few times. The genes are TRBV29-1 and TRBJ2-7; TRBD1 agrees at 7 bases. The CDR3 length is 15 residues. Unmatched junction bases numbered 7, after V lost 0 bases and J lost 2 bases. From germline, CDR1 is SQVTM and CDR2 ANQGSEA. The CDR3: CSVEDPTGNPYEQYF. The CDR3 DNA is TGCAGCGTTGAAGATCCGACAGGGAACCCCTACGAGCAGTACTTC.

The table lists this clonotype with many counts. This chain links TRBV12-3 or TRBV12-4 with TRBJ2-5, with 9 bases that match TRBD1. V was clipped by 3 bases and J by 5 bases; unmatched bases: 16. The CDR3 consists of 18 residues. The CDR3 reads CASSFQLARTGGRETQYF. The CDR3 coding sequence is TGTGCCAGCAGTTTTCAGTTGGCGCGCACAGGGGGCCGTGAGACCCAGTACTTC.

This clonotype showed up just a few times. The chain carries TRBV6-2 or TRBV6-3 and TRBJ1-1, with TRBD1 identical over 8 bases. Germline trimming cut 0 bases from V and 3 bases from J; bases unmatched to any gene: 21. The CDR3 extends over 21 amino acids. CDR1 MNHEY and CDR2 SVGEGT come from the germline V gene. In nucleotides, the CDR3 is TGTGCCAGCAGTTACTCGGGGCAGGGGGCGCACGGGCGGCCGTGGGACACTGAAGCTTTCTTT. Residues: CASSYSGQGAHGRPWDTEAFF.

This clonotype was detected a few times. The V and J genes are TRBV5-1 and TRBJ2-2; the D gene is possibly TRBD1 (6 bases). CDR3 size: 16 residues. Trimming removed 3 bases from V and 2 bases from J, with 14 bases in between. The germline gives CDR1 SGHRS, CDR2 YFSETQ. The CDR3: CASSYGQRENTGELFF. Here the CDR3 DNA reads TGCGCCAGCAGCTATGGACAGAGGGAAAACACCGGGGAGCTGTTTTTT.

A few counts support this clonotype. The rearrangement uses TRBV24-1 and TRBJ2-2; a weak D match, TRBD2 (6 bases). The CDR3 has 15 amino acids. Germline lookup yields CDR1 KGHDR and CDR2 SFDVKD. V shed 6 bases and J shed 4 bases, with 14 bases lying between them. Written as DNA, the CDR3 is TGTGCCACCAGTCCTTGGGGGGAAAGCACCGGGGAGCTGTTTTTT. This codes for CATSPWGESTGELFF.

This clonotype has only a few counts. This chain connects TRBV19 to TRBJ2-7; possible D gene TRBD2, 5 bases. CDR1 and CDR2 (germline): LNHDA, SQIVND (reference sequence). This CDR3 has 14 residues. Trimming took 2 bases from V and 3 from J, leaving 11 bases between them. The DNA of the CDR3 is TGTGCCAGTAGTATAACGAGGGAGCACTACGAGCAGTACTTC. It yields the protein CASSITREHYEQYF.

This clonotype was found once. V gene TRBV27 combines with J gene TRBJ2-3; 8 bases align to TRBD1. After removal of 3 bases from V and 4 bases from J, the junction contained 6 bases not matched to a gene. Per germline, CDR1 MNHEY and CDR2 SMNVEV (reference sequence). The CDR3 totals 15 residues. CDR3 sequence: CASSFWDRRPDTQYF. CDR3 bases: TGTGCCAGCAGTTTTTGGGACAGGAGGCCAGATACGCAGTATTTT.

A few counts support this clonotype. This rearrangement joins TRBV5-1 to TRBJ2-3; 12 bases align to TRBD2. Unmatched junction bases numbered 7, after V lost 9 bases and J lost 8 bases. The CDR3 consists of 13 residues. The germline CDR1 and CDR2 sequences are SGHRS and YFSETQ. CDR3 amino acids: CATSTSGGPTQYF. CDR3 sequence (DNA): TGCGCCACCTCGACTAGCGGGGGCCCTACGCAGTATTTT.

This clonotype has more than one count but fewer than ten. V gene TRBV5-1 combines with J gene TRBJ1-2; D gene ambiguous. The CDR3 loop spans 14 amino acids. Between the trimmed V and J ends, which lost 5 bases and 8 bases, there was a span of 19 bases. Germline CDR1 and CDR2: SGHRS and YFSETQ. CDR3 region: CASSLITPTQGYTF. The CDR3 DNA is TGCGCCAGCAGTCTAATTACACCCACTCAAGGCTACACCTTC.

The V call is TRBV6-6, the J call TRBJ1-5; D gene ambiguous. This CDR3 has 12 amino acids. Trimming stripped 6 bases from V and 5 bases from J, with 8 bases between. Germline CDR1 MNHNY, CDR2 SVGAGI (reference sequence). The CDR3 loop reads CASREYYQPQHF. The CDR3 DNA sequence: TGTGCCAGCAGAGAGTACTATCAGCCCCAGCATTTT.

A word on this clonotype: Since the CDR3 does not end with the conserved phenylalanine or tryptophan, this likely comes from a read error. The V and J genes are TRBV6-5 and TRBJ2-7; D may be TRBD1 (5 bases). The CDR3 sequence is 15 residues long. The V end lost 4 bases, the J end lost 3 bases, and 16 bases lay between the germline ends. Germline V gene lookup returns CDR1 MNHEY and CDR2 SVGAGI. The chain's CDR3 is CASSLDTQGYYEQYL. In nucleotides, the CDR3 is TGTGCCAGCAGTTTGGATACGCAGGGTTACTACGAGCAGTACCTC.

This clonotype occurred a few times. Here the CDR3 reads CASSLHGGSEAFF. DNA for the CDR3: TGTGCCAGCAGCTTACACGGGGGATCTGAAGCTTTCTTT. V usage is TRBV4-2 and J usage is TRBJ1-1; D perhaps matches TRBD1 (5 bases). The V and J ends lost 5 bases and 6 bases respectively, with 13 bases between them. The V gene's germline CDR1 is LGHNA and CDR2 YNFKEQ. This CDR3 has 13 amino acids.

The sample holds a few counts of this clonotype. This rearrangement joins TRBV9 to TRBJ2-5, with D possibly being TRBD1 (5 bases). Trimming pared 2 bases from V and 4 bases from J, leaving 15 bases between. The CDR3 is 15 residues long. Germline V gene sequence: CDR1 SGDLS, CDR2 YYNGEE. In DNA, the CDR3 is TGTGCCAGCAGCGTCGATCCAGGGTGGTCAGAGACCCAGTACTTC. It codes for CASSVDPGWSETQYF.